This T cell receptor (beta chain) came from a study of CD8 T cells in ankylosing spondylitis. Unmatched junction bases numbered 4, after V lost 0 bases and J lost 4 bases. The CDR3 is 16 amino acids. Germline V gene lookup returns CDR1 LGHNA and CDR2 YNFKEQ. This clonotype occurred many times. Its antigen is as yet unknown. Broader study findings: It appeared that ankylosing spondylitis blood was characterized by a TCR beta motif of several highly homologous variants.

TCRdb used MiXCR to reprocess the 5' RACE reads, holding one entry per CDR3 protein. The sample holds about 240,000 distinct CDR3 sequences, 7.5% to 9% seen once. This sequence was found in a male donor with ankylosing spondylitis or in good health (not recorded which). Sequencing was carried out using blood, either unsorted or a sorted T cell fraction (not recorded which). The chain is built from TRBV4-2 and TRBJ2-1, with 9 nucleotides matching TRBD2. The CDR3 DNA reads TGTGCCAGCAGCCAAGATCTAGCGGGAATTTACAATGAGCAGTTCTTC. Translated: CASSQDLAGIYNEQFF.